These 14 T cell receptor beta chains originate from one sample sequenced in a study of T cell repertoires in ileal Crohn's disease. Profiling relied on immunoSEQ multiplex PCR, and the TCRdb table lists in-frame clones only, not all of them. The sample has around 16,000 clones, 60% seen once. The sequencing input was ileal tissue. The source of these receptors is an adult with Crohn's disease.

Judged by abundance, this clone is medium-sized. V is TRBV5-1 and J is TRBJ2-1, with 7 bases fitting TRBD2. This CDR3 has 16 residues. CDR1 and CDR2 from the germline V gene are SGHRS and YFSETQ. V gave up 0 bases and J gave up 8 bases; unmatched junction bases: 11. CDR3 region: CASSLGTGWGGDEQFF. The CDR3 nucleotides read TGCGCCAGCAGCTTGGGTACCGGCTGGGGGGGGGATGAGCAGTTCTTC.

The rearrangement joins TRBV6-6 to TRBJ2-7; D is unresolved. Trimming took off 5 bases at V and 4 bases at J, with 6 bases between the two ends. Germline-derived CDR1 and CDR2 are MNHNY and SVGAGI (reference sequence). CDR3 length: 11 residues. The CDR3 reads CASSDLYEQYF. The CDR3 DNA follows: TGTGCCAGCAGTGATCTATACGAGCAGTACTTC.

This clone turned up a few times. This sequence joins TRBV2 and TRBJ2-7; the D gene is possibly TRBD1 (5 bases). The CDR3 runs to 14 residues. CDR1 is SNHLY and CDR2 is FYNNEI in the germline V gene. V lost 3 bases to trimming and J lost 2 bases, with 11 bases between them. The CDR3 nucleotides read TGTGCCAGCAGTGATTTGGGGCCTACCTACGAGCAGTACTTC. Translation gives CASSDLGPTYEQYF.

This clone came up once. This sequence joins TRBV5-6 and TRBJ2-5; TRBD2 might be the D (5 bases). The CDR3 is 14 amino acids. The germline gives CDR1 SGHDT, CDR2 YYEEEE. Between the trimmed V and J ends, which lost 4 bases and 7 bases, there was a span of 17 bases. CDR3 nucleotides: TGTGCCAGCAGCCGATGGACTGCCCCAGGGACCCAGTACTTC. This gives the protein CASSRWTAPGTQYF.

This rearrangement joins TRBV27 to TRBJ2-7, with 7 positions matching TRBD2. Losses at the gene ends were 5 bases for V and 6 bases for J; bases not matched to a gene: 7. This CDR3 comprises 13 residues. CDR1 is MNHEY and CDR2 is SMNVEV in the germline V gene (reference sequence). CDR3 nucleotides: TGTGCCAGCAGTGTAGGACTAGGACCCGAGCAGTACTTC. It specifies CASSVGLGPEQYF.

CDR3 loop: CASSLEGTSGNEQFF. DNA for the CDR3: TGTGCCAGCAGCTTGGAAGGGACTAGCGGTAATGAGCAGTTCTTC. V usage is TRBV5-4 and J usage is TRBJ2-1; 11 positions match TRBD2. The CDR3 covers 15 residues. Per the germline V gene, CDR1 is SGHNT and CDR2 is YYREEE (reference sequence). The ends lost 0 bases at V and 7 bases at J; junction bases unmatched: 3.

The chain joins TRBV6-1 to TRBJ2-1, with D tentatively TRBD2 (5 bases). Per germline, CDR1 MNHNS and CDR2 SASEGT. Trimming took off 11 bases at V and 4 bases at J, with 12 bases between the two ends. This CDR3 is 12 amino acids long. The CDR3 bases are TGTGCCGCCGGGGTGTGGTACAATGAGCAGTTCTTC. This translates into CAAGVWYNEQFF.

The chain joins TRBV4-1 to TRBJ1-2; D call uncertain. CDR1 and CDR2 from the germline V gene are MGHRA and YSYEKL. V was shortened by 0 bases and J by 8 bases, with 16 bases between the two germline ends. The CDR3 totals 15 residues. CDR3 sequence reads: CASSQDGHQRQGYTF. The CDR3 DNA is TGCGCCAGCAGCCAAGACGGTCACCAAAGACAAGGCTACACCTTC.

This clone occurred a few times. The chain is built from TRBV30 and TRBJ1-3; D is perhaps TRBD1 (6 bases). The CDR3 contains 14 residues. Between the trimmed V and J ends, which lost 7 bases and 1 base, there was a span of 14 bases. Germline loops: CDR1 GTSNPN, CDR2 SVGIG (reference sequence). CDR3 region: CAFQGRGSGNTIYF. The CDR3 bases are TGTGCCTTTCAGGGGAGGGGTTCTGGAAACACCATATATTTT.

V usage is TRBV30 and J usage is TRBJ1-5; maybe TRBD1 (6 bases). This CDR3 is built from 13 residues. Germline loops: CDR1 GTSNPN, CDR2 SVGIG (reference sequence). The V and J ends lost 2 bases and 7 bases respectively, with 12 bases between them. In DNA, the CDR3 is TGTGCCTGGAGTAGGGGGAGAGGCCAGCCCCAGCATTTT. Residues: CAWSRGRGQPQHF.

CDR3 residues: CASSLTSGSPETQYF. DNA of the CDR3: TGTGCCAGCAGCCTAACTAGCGGGAGCCCTGAGACCCAGTACTTC. The chain is built from TRBV5-4 and TRBJ2-5, with 11 bases aligning to TRBD2. CDR1 SGHNT and CDR2 YYREEE come from the germline V gene (reference sequence). With 4 bases clipped from V and 5 bases from J, the junction kept 7 bases outside the gene matches. The CDR3 runs 15 residues.

The rearrangement uses TRBV2 and TRBJ1-1; 7 bases are shared with TRBD1. The CDR3 is 14 residues long. Per germline, CDR1 SNHLY and CDR2 FYNNEI. The J segment lost 3 bases and the V segment lost 5 bases, leaving 6 bases of the junction unmatched. CDR3: CASSLTGTYTEAFF. The CDR3, as DNA: TGTGCCAGCAGTCTGACAGGGACCTACACTGAAGCTTTCTTT.

The V call is TRBV4-1, the J call TRBJ2-5, with 14 nucleotides matching TRBD2. Unmatched junction bases numbered 5, after V lost 4 bases and J lost 4 bases. Germline CDR1 is MGHRA and CDR2 is YSYEKL. The CDR3 totals 16 residues. CDR3 nucleotides: TGCGCCAGCAGCCTAGAGGGACTAGCGGGAGCAGAGACCCAGTACTTC. Amino acid sequence: CASSLEGLAGAETQYF.

J is TRBJ2-3 and V is TRBV6-5; D is ambiguous. V was shortened by 4 bases and J by 3 bases, with 14 bases between the two germline ends. Per the germline V gene, CDR1 is MNHEY and CDR2 is SVGAGI. The CDR3 is made up of 15 amino acids. The CDR3, as DNA: TGTGCCAGCAGTTCCAAGCTAGTAAGAACAGATACGCAGTATTTT. Protein product: CASSSKLVRTDTQYF.